The rows below give T cell receptor beta chains drawn from one sample of a study of brain T cells in children with intractable seizures. Using immunoSEQ multiplex PCR, the repertoire was profiled, and TCRdb retains in-frame clones only, with some absent. The data hold hundreds of thousands of clones, with about 93% observed a single time. The material sequenced was peripheral blood, taken 4 to 5 months after surgery. Receptor source: a boy younger than two with tuberous sclerosis and intractable seizures. The CDR3 runs from the conserved cysteine through the conserved F or W. A D gene is named only where the DNA matches it firmly. Rows may omit the clone size; those that give it use once, few, many or a size class.

V gene: TRBV4-2
clone size: NA
J gene: TRBJ2-1
D gene: NA
CDR3 protein: CASSQEPGPGYNEQFF
CDR3 DNA: TGTGCCAGCAGCCAAGAACCGGGACCGGGCTACAATGAGCAGTTCTTC

V gene: TRBV6-5
clone size: few
J gene: TRBJ1-2
D gene: NA
CDR3 protein: CASRSRQSLYGYTF
CDR3 DNA: TGTGCCAGCCGCTCCCGACAGTCCTTATATGGCTACACCTTC

V gene: TRBV6-5
clone size: NA
J gene: TRBJ2-1
D gene: NA
CDR3 protein: CASSYSRWGWNEQFF
CDR3 DNA: TGTGCCAGCAGTTACTCGAGATGGGGGTGGAATGAGCAGTTCTTC

V gene: TRBV9
clone size: NA
J gene: TRBJ2-7
D gene: TRBD2
CDR3 protein: CASSAEGLAGVEQYF
CDR3 DNA: TGTGCCAGCAGCGCCGAGGGACTAGCGGGAGTCGAGCAGTACTTC

V gene: TRBV28
clone size: NA
J gene: TRBJ2-3
D gene: NA
CDR3 protein: CASSTQGSNEGDTQYF
CDR3 DNA: TGTGCCAGCAGTACCCAGGGAAGTAATGAGGGAGATACGCAGTATTTT

V gene: TRBV2
clone size: NA
J gene: TRBJ2-4
D gene: NA
CDR3 protein: CASSKRGEYKNIQYF
CDR3 DNA: TGTGCCAGCAGCAAAAGGGGGGAATACAAAAACATTCAGTACTTC

V gene: TRBV18
clone size: NA
J gene: TRBJ2-7
D gene: NA
CDR3 protein: CASSPDSSYEQYF
CDR3 DNA: TGTGCCAGCTCACCGGACAGCTCCTACGAGCAGTACTTC

V gene: TRBV7-9
clone size: NA
J gene: TRBJ2-1
D gene: TRBD2
CDR3 protein: CASSLALAVSYNEQFF
CDR3 DNA: TGTGCCAGCAGCCTCGCCCTAGCGGTCTCCTACAATGAGCAGTTCTTC

V gene: TRBV15
clone size: NA
J gene: TRBJ2-1
D gene: TRBD2
CDR3 protein: CATSGGPGLAADEQFF
CDR3 DNA: TGTGCCACCAGCGGGGGACCGGGACTAGCCGCTGATGAGCAGTTCTTC

V gene: TRBV9
clone size: NA
J gene: TRBJ2-7
D gene: NA
CDR3 protein: CASSVGVGEQYF
CDR3 DNA: TGTGCCAGCAGCGTAGGAGTCGGCGAGCAGTACTTC

V gene: TRBV28
clone size: NA
J gene: TRBJ2-2
D gene: NA
CDR3 protein: CASLGSVTGELFF
CDR3 DNA: TGTGCCAGCTTAGGGTCCGTCACCGGGGAGCTGTTTTTT

V gene: TRBV27
clone size: NA
J gene: TRBJ2-1
D gene: NA
CDR3 protein: CASSELGNEQFF
CDR3 DNA: TGTGCCAGCAGTGAGCTAGGTAATGAGCAGTTCTTC

V gene: TRBV7-3
clone size: NA
J gene: TRBJ1-4
D gene: NA
CDR3 protein: CASSSRGAANEKLFF
CDR3 DNA: TGTGCCAGCAGCTCTAGGGGGGCGGCTAATGAAAAACTGTTTTTT

V gene: TRBV29-1
clone size: NA
J gene: TRBJ2-1
D gene: TRBD2
CDR3 protein: CSVQTFTEREPYNEQFF
CDR3 DNA: TGCAGCGTTCAGACTTTTACCGAGCGGGAGCCCTACAATGAGCAGTTCTTC

V gene: TRBV30
clone size: once
J gene: TRBJ2-7
D gene: TRBD2
CDR3 protein: CAWGLAGAGEQYF
CDR3 DNA: TGTGCCTGGGGACTAGCGGGAGCGGGGGAGCAGTACTTC

V gene: TRBV27
clone size: NA
J gene: TRBJ2-2
D gene: NA
CDR3 protein: CASSLRVANTGELFF
CDR3 DNA: TGTGCCAGCAGTCTCAGAGTCGCGAACACCGGGGAGCTGTTTTTT

V gene: TRBV7-8
clone size: once
J gene: TRBJ2-6
D gene: NA
CDR3 protein: CASSSPRAGANVLTF
CDR3 DNA: TGTGCCAGCAGCTCTCCACGAGCTGGGGCCAACGTCCTGACTTTC

V gene: TRBV19
clone size: NA
J gene: TRBJ2-2
D gene: NA
CDR3 protein: CASSPDIAGELFF
CDR3 DNA: TGTGCCAGTAGTCCCGATATAGCCGGGGAGCTGTTTTTT

V gene: TRBV25-1
clone size: once
J gene: TRBJ1-5
D gene: NA
CDR3 protein: CASSEFNSNQPQHF
CDR3 DNA: TGTGCCAGCAGTGAATTCAATAGCAATCAGCCCCAGCATTTT

V gene: TRBV5-1
clone size: NA
J gene: TRBJ1-3
D gene: TRBD1
CDR3 protein: CASSLGQGGNTIYF
CDR3 DNA: TGCGCCAGCAGCTTGGGACAGGGTGGAAACACCATATATTTT

V gene: TRBV11-3
clone size: NA
J gene: TRBJ2-1
D gene: NA
CDR3 protein: CASSLGDRTRPNEQFF
CDR3 DNA: TGTGCCAGCAGCTTAGGGGATCGGACCCGCCCCAATGAGCAGTTCTTC

V gene: TRBV2
clone size: NA
J gene: TRBJ2-3
D gene: NA
CDR3 protein: CASSDETRKNTDTQYF
CDR3 DNA: TGTGCCAGCAGTGACGAAACCCGCAAGAACACAGATACGCAGTATTTT

V gene: TRBV19
clone size: once
J gene: TRBJ1-1
D gene: NA
CDR3 protein: CASSRRQDTEAFF
CDR3 DNA: TGTGCCAGTAGTCGACGACAGGACACTGAAGCTTTCTTT

V gene: TRBV13
clone size: NA
J gene: TRBJ1-5
D gene: TRBD1
CDR3 protein: CASSLGQGGNQPQHF
CDR3 DNA: TGTGCCAGCAGCCTAGGACAGGGGGGCAATCAGCCCCAGCATTTT

V gene: TRBV9
clone size: NA
J gene: TRBJ1-2
D gene: NA
CDR3 protein: CASSAGGGEGYGYTF
CDR3 DNA: TGTGCCAGCAGCGCTGGGGGCGGGGAGGGCTATGGCTACACCTTC

V gene: TRBV12-5
clone size: NA
J gene: TRBJ1-3
D gene: NA
CDR3 protein: CASGLAGLSSGNTIYF
CDR3 DNA: TGTGCTAGTGGTTTGGCAGGATTGAGCTCTGGAAACACCATATATTTT

V gene: TRBV5-6
clone size: NA
J gene: TRBJ1-5
D gene: NA
CDR3 protein: CASSLWQGNQPQHF
CDR3 DNA: TGTGCCAGCAGCTTGTGGCAGGGCAATCAGCCCCAGCATTTT

V gene: TRBV9
clone size: NA
J gene: TRBJ1-2
D gene: TRBD1
CDR3 protein: CASSAGPQGQTYGYTF
CDR3 DNA: TGTGCCAGCAGCGCCGGTCCCCAGGGACAGACTTATGGCTACACCTTC

V gene: TRBV30
clone size: NA
J gene: TRBJ2-6
D gene: NA
CDR3 protein: CAWSDRSGANVLTF
CDR3 DNA: TGTGCCTGGAGTGACAGGTCTGGGGCCAACGTCCTGACTTTC

V gene: TRBV7-3
clone size: NA
J gene: TRBJ1-1
D gene: NA
CDR3 protein: CASSTNSEQGSEAFF
CDR3 DNA: TGTGCCAGCAGCACCAACTCCGAACAGGGTTCTGAAGCTTTCTTT

V gene: TRBV7-2
clone size: NA
J gene: TRBJ2-1
D gene: TRBD1
CDR3 protein: CASSSGTGDYNEQFF
CDR3 DNA: TGTGCCAGCAGCTCCGGGACAGGTGATTACAATGAGCAGTTCTTC

V gene: TRBV6-6
clone size: NA
J gene: TRBJ2-7
D gene: NA
CDR3 protein: CASSYREDEQYF
CDR3 DNA: TGTGCCAGCAGTTACAGGGAGGACGAGCAGTACTTC

V gene: TRBV25-1
clone size: NA
J gene: TRBJ1-6
D gene: NA
CDR3 protein: CASSELHPSRSPLHF
CDR3 DNA: TGTGCCAGCAGTGAATTACACCCTTCCAGGTCACCCCTCCACTTT

V gene: TRBV11-2
clone size: NA
J gene: TRBJ2-1
D gene: NA
CDR3 protein: CASSLGSGALAFNEQFF
CDR3 DNA: TGTGCCAGCAGCTTAGGTTCCGGGGCGCTGGCTTTCAATGAGCAGTTCTTC

V gene: TRBV29-1
clone size: NA
J gene: TRBJ1-1
D gene: NA
CDR3 protein: CSVEVGPRREAFF
CDR3 DNA: TGCAGCGTTGAAGTTGGACCCCGGCGGGAAGCTTTCTTT

V gene: TRBV30
clone size: NA
J gene: TRBJ1-1
D gene: NA
CDR3 protein: CAWSVGVGTEAFF
CDR3 DNA: TGTGCCTGGAGTGTCGGGGTAGGGACTGAAGCTTTCTTT

V gene: TRBV27
clone size: NA
J gene: TRBJ1-4
D gene: TRBD1
CDR3 protein: CASSFLGTVNEKLFF
CDR3 DNA: TGTGCCAGCAGTTTCCTTGGGACAGTTAATGAAAAACTGTTTTTT

V gene: TRBV2
clone size: NA
J gene: TRBJ2-7
D gene: TRBD2
CDR3 protein: CASRLAGSSYEQYF
CDR3 DNA: TGTGCCAGCAGACTAGCGGGGAGCTCCTACGAGCAGTACTTC

V gene: TRBV6-6
clone size: NA
J gene: TRBJ2-7
D gene: TRBD2
CDR3 protein: CASSYSGRDYEQYF
CDR3 DNA: TGTGCCAGCAGTTATAGCGGGAGGGACTACGAGCAGTACTTC

V gene: TRBV6-5
clone size: NA
J gene: TRBJ2-7
D gene: NA
CDR3 protein: CASSQTEDSYEQYF
CDR3 DNA: TGTGCCAGCAGTCAGACAGAAGACTCCTACGAGCAGTACTTC

V gene: TRBV24-1
clone size: NA
J gene: TRBJ2-3
D gene: TRBD2
CDR3 protein: CATSVSSGDLTDTQYF
CDR3 DNA: TGTGCCACCAGTGTGTCTAGCGGGGACCTCACAGATACGCAGTATTTT

V gene: TRBV6-5
clone size: NA
J gene: TRBJ2-3
D gene: NA
CDR3 protein: CASGAISDTQYF
CDR3 DNA: TGTGCCAGCGGGGCCATCTCAGATACGCAGTATTTT

V gene: TRBV9
clone size: NA
J gene: TRBJ2-1
D gene: NA
CDR3 protein: CASSVDGNYNEQFF
CDR3 DNA: TGTGCCAGCAGCGTAGACGGGAACTACAATGAGCAGTTCTTC

V gene: TRBV7-6
clone size: NA
J gene: TRBJ2-2
D gene: NA
CDR3 protein: CASRSGSNTGELFF
CDR3 DNA: TGTGCCAGCAGATCCGGGTCAAACACCGGGGAGCTGTTTTTT

V gene: TRBV15
clone size: NA
J gene: TRBJ2-7
D gene: NA
CDR3 protein: CATSRDPDGPYEQYF
CDR3 DNA: TGTGCCACCAGCAGAGATCCGGACGGTCCCTACGAGCAGTACTTC

V gene: TRBV5-1
clone size: NA
J gene: TRBJ2-6
D gene: NA
CDR3 protein: CASSSGPGRSGANVLTF
CDR3 DNA: TGCGCCAGCAGCTCCGGGCCGGGACGCTCTGGGGCCAACGTCCTGACTTTC

V gene: TRBV4-1
clone size: NA
J gene: TRBJ1-1
D gene: NA
CDR3 protein: CASSHIGALGLAEAFF
CDR3 DNA: TGCGCCAGCAGCCATATCGGGGCCTTAGGGCTCGCTGAAGCTTTCTTT

V gene: TRBV7-3
clone size: once
J gene: TRBJ2-1
D gene: NA
CDR3 protein: CASSSGRDFQFF
CDR3 DNA: TGTGCCAGCAGCTCAGGCCGGGACTTCCAGTTCTTC

V gene: TRBV15
clone size: NA
J gene: TRBJ2-7
D gene: TRBD1
CDR3 protein: CATSRGQGGAYEQYF
CDR3 DNA: TGTGCCACCAGCAGGGGACAGGGAGGTGCCTACGAGCAGTACTTC

V gene: TRBV7-2
clone size: NA
J gene: TRBJ1-6
D gene: TRBD1
CDR3 protein: CASSFPDRGRSPLHF
CDR3 DNA: TGTGCCAGCAGCTTCCCAGACAGGGGGAGGTCACCCCTCCACTTT

V gene: TRBV6-4
clone size: NA
J gene: TRBJ2-5
D gene: NA
CDR3 protein: CASHGQNPQETQYF
CDR3 DNA: TGTGCCAGCCACGGACAGAACCCCCAAGAGACCCAGTACTTC

V gene: TRBV7-9
clone size: NA
J gene: TRBJ1-4
D gene: NA
CDR3 protein: CASSLGTATNEKLFF
CDR3 DNA: TGTGCCAGCAGCTTAGGGACGGCAACTAATGAAAAACTGTTTTTT